This T cell receptor beta chain was retrieved from a study of radiotherapy plus CTLA-4 blockade in lung cancer. The germline CDR1 and CDR2 sequences are LGHNT and FRNRAP. This CDR3 is built from 15 residues. The V gene lost 6 bases and the J gene lost 0 bases, with 14 bases spanning the gap. This clone was seen once. Here immunoSEQ multiplex PCR was the method, and the copy in TCRdb shows in-frame clones only, minus some. The table records about 110,000 clones, 70% to 90% of them present only once. Sequencing used peripheral blood, obtained from a patient treated with radiotherapy plus ipilimumab. The rearrangement uses TRBV12-5 and TRBJ1-2; TRBD1 is a possible D gene (5 bases). The clonotype comes from a human donor with non-small cell lung cancer that progressed on radiotherapy plus ipilimumab. Some clones in this sample may be carry-over from other donors' samples. CDR3 protein: CASGLGRGTNYGYTF. The CDR3 DNA sequence: TGTGCTAGTGGCCTCGGACGGGGGACTAACTATGGCTACACCTTC.